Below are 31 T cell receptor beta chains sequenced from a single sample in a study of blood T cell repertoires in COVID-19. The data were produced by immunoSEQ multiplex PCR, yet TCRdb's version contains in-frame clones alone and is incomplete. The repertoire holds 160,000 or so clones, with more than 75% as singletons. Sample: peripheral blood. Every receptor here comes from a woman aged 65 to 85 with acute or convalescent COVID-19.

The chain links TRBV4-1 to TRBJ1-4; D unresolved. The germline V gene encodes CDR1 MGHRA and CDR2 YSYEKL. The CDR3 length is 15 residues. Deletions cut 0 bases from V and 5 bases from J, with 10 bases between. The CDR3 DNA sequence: TGCGCCAGCAGCCAAGAAGTACAGATAAATGAAAAACTGTTTTTT. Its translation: CASSQEVQINEKLFF.

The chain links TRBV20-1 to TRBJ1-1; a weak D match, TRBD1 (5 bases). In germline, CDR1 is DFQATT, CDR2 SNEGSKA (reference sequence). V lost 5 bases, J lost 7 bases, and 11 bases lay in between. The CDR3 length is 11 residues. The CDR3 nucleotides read TGCAGTGCTGACAGACAACGTGAAGCTTTCTTT. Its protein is CSADRQREAFF.

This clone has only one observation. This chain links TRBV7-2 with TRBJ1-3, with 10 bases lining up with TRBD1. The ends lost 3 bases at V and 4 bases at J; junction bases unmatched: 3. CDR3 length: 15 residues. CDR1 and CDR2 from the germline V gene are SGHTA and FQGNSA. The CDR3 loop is CASSLTGGRGNTIYF. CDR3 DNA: TGTGCCAGCAGCTTGACAGGGGGCAGGGGAAACACCATATATTTT. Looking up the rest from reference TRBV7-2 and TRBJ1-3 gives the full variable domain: GAGVSQSPSNKVTEKGKDVELRCDPISGHTALYWYRQSLGQGLEFLIYFQGNSAPDKSGLPSDRFSAERTGGSVSTLTIQRTQQEDSAVYLCASSLTGGRGNTIYFGEGSWLTVV.

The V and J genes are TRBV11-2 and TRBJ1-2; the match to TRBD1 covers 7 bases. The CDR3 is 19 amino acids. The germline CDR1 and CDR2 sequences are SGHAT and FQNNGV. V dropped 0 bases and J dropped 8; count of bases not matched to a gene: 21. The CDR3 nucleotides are TGTGCCAGCAGCTTAGAGAGAGGGGGGACAGCACCGATTTTTGGAGGCTACACCTTC. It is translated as CASSLERGGTAPIFGGYTF.

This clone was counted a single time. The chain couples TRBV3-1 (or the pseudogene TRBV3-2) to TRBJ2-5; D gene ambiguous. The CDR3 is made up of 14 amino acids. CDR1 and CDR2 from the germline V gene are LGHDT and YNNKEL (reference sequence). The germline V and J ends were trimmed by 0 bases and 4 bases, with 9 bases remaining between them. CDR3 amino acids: CASSQDFGGETQYF. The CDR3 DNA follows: TGTGCCAGCAGCCAAGATTTCGGTGGAGAGACCCAGTACTTC.

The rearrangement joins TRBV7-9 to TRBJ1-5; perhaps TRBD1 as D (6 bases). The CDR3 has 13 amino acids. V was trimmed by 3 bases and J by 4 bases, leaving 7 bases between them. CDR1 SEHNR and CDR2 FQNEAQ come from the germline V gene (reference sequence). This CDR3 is CASSFGQNQPQHF. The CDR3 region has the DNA TGTGCCAGCAGCTTCGGACAGAATCAGCCCCAGCATTTT.

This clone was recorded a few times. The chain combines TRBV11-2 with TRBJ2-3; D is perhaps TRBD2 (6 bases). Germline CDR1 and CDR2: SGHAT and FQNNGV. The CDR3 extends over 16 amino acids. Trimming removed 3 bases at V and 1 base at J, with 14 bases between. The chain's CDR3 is CASSFRAWGGTDTQYF. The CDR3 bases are TGTGCCAGCAGCTTCCGCGCCTGGGGGGGCACAGATACGCAGTATTTT.

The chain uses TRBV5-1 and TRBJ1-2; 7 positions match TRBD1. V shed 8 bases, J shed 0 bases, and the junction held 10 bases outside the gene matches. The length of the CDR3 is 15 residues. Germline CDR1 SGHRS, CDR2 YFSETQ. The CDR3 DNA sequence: TGCGCCAGTTACAATACGGGACAGCCTAACTATGGCTACACCTTC. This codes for CASYNTGQPNYGYTF.

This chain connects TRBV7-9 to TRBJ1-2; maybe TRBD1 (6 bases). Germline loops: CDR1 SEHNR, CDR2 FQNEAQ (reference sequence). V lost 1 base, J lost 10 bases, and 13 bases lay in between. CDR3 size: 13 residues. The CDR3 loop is CASSLDRAISYTF. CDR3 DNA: TGTGCCAGCAGCTTAGACAGGGCTATCTCCTACACCTTC.

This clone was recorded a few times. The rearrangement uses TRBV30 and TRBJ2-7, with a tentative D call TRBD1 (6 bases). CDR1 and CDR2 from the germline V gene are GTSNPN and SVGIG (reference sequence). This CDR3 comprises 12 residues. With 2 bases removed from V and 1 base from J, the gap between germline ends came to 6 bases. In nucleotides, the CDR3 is TGTGCCTGGAGTAGGGGGTCCTACGAGCAGTACTTC. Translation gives CAWSRGSYEQYF.

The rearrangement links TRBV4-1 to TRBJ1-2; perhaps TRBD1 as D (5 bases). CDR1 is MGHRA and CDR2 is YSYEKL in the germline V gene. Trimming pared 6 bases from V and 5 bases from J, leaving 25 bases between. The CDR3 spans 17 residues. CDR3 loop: CASRKDEKRGTPYGYTF. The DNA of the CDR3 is TGCGCCAGCAGAAAAGATGAAAAAAGGGGAACCCCATATGGCTACACCTTC.

The CDR3 is CASSQDPEPREGYTF. CDR3 in DNA: TGCGCCAGCAGCCAAGATCCCGAGCCTCGGGAGGGCTACACCTTC. The V call is TRBV4-3, the J call TRBJ1-2; D gene unclear. In germline, CDR1 is LGHNA, CDR2 YSLEER. V shed 0 bases and J shed 8 bases, with 16 bases lying between them. The CDR3 runs 15 residues.

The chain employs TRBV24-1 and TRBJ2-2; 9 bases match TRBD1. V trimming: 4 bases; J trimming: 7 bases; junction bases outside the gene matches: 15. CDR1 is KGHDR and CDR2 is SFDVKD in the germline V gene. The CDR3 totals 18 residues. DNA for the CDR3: TGTGCCACCAGTGACCCAACTCCGGGACAGGGAGGGCACGGGGAGCTGTTTTTT. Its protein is CATSDPTPGQGGHGELFF.

CDR3 nucleotide sequence: TGTGCCAGCAGCCAACAAAGTCAGGGGGACTATGGCTACACCTTC. Its protein product is CASSQQSQGDYGYTF. The chain couples TRBV7-2 to TRBJ1-2; TRBD1 aligns across 7 bases. The germline CDR1 and CDR2 sequences are SGHTA and FQGNSA. The CDR3 extends over 15 amino acids. J was trimmed by 3 bases and V by 5 bases; bases with no gene match: 9.

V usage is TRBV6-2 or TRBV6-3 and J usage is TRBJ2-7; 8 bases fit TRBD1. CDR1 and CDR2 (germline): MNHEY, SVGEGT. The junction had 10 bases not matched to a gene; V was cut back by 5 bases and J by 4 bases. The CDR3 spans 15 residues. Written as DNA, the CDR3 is TGTGCCAGCAGTACCGGGACAGGTCCGAGATACGAGCAGTACTTC. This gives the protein CASSTGTGPRYEQYF.

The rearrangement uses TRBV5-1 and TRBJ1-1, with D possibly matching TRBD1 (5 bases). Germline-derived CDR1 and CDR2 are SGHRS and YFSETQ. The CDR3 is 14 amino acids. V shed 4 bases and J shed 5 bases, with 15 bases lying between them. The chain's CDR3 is CASSPLGGGTEAFF. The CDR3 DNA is TGCGCCAGCAGCCCATTGGGGGGAGGGACTGAAGCTTTCTTT.

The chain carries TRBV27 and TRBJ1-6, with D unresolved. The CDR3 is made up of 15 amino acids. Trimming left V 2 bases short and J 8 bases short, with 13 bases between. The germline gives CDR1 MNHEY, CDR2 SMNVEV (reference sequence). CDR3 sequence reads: CASSLEVGYYSPLHF. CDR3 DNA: TGTGCCAGCAGTTTAGAGGTTGGGTATTATTCACCCCTCCACTTT.

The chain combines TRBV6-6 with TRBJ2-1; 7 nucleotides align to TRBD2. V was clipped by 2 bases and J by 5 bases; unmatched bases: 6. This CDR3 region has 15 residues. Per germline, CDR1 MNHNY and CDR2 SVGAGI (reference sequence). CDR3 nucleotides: TGTGCCAGCAGTTACGGTAGCGGGCGTAACAATGAGCAGTTCTTC. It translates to CASSYGSGRNNEQFF.

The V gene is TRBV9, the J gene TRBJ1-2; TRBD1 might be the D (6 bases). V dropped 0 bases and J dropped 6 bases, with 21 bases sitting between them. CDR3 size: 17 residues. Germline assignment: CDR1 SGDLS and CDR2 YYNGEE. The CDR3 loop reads CASSVDVQTGNPDGYTF. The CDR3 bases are TGTGCCAGCAGCGTAGATGTCCAAACAGGGAATCCTGATGGCTACACCTTC.

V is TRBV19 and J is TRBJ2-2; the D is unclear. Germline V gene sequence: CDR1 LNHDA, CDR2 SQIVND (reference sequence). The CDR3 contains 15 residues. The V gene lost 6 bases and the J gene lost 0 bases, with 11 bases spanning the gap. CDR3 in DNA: TGTGCCAGTAGCCCACAGATAACGAACACCGGGGAGCTGTTTTTT. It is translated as CASSPQITNTGELFF.

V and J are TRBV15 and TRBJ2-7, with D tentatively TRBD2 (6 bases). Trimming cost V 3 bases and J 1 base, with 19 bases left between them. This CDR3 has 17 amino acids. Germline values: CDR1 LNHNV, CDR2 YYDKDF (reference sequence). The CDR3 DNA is TGTGCCACCAGCAGTTATGGAGGCGGGGTTGGGTCCTACGAGCAGTACTTC. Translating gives CATSSYGGGVGSYEQYF.

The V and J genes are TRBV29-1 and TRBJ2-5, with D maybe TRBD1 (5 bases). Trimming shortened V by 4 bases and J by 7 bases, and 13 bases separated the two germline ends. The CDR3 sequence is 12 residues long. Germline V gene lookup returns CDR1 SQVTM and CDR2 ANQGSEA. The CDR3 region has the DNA TGCAGCGTTGTCCTGGGTAGGGGGACCCAGTACTTC. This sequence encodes CSVVLGRGTQYF. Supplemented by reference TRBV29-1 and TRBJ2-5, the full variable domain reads SAVISQKPSRDICQRGTSLTIQCQVDSQVTMMFWYRQQPGQSLTLIATANQGSEATYESGFVIDKFPISRPNLTFSTLTVSNMSPEDSSIYLCSVVLGRGTQYFGPGTRLLVL.

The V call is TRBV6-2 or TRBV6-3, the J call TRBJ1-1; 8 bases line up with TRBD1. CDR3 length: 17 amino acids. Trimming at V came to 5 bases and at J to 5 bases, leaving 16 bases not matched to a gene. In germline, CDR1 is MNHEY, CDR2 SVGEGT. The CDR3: CASSDAGQAGWGTEAFF. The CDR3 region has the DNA TGTGCCAGCAGTGACGCGGGACAGGCTGGCTGGGGGACTGAAGCTTTCTTT.

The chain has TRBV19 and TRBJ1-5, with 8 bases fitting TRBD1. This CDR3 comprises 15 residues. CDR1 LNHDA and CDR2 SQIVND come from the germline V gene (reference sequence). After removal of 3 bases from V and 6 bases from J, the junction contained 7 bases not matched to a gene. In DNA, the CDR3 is TGTGCCAGTAGTATTTTATCAGGGGGCCGTCAGCCCCAGCATTTT. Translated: CASSILSGGRQPQHF.

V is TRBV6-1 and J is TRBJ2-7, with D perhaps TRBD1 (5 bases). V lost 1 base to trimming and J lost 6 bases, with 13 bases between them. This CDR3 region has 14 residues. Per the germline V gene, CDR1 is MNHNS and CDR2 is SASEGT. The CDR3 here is CASSEGKGWGEQYF. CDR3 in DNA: TGTGCCAGCAGTGAAGGGAAGGGGTGGGGCGAGCAGTACTTC.

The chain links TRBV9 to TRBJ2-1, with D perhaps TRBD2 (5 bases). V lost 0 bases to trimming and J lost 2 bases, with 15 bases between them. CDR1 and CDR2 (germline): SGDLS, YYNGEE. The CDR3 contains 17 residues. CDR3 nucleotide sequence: TGTGCCAGCAGCGTAGCTACGAGAGCGGTAGCCTACAATGAGCAGTTCTTC. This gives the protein CASSVATRAVAYNEQFF. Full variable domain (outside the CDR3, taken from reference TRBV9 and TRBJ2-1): DSGVTQTPKHLITATGQRVTLRCSPRSGDLSVYWYQQSLDQGLQFLIQYYNGEERAKGNILERFSAQQFPDLHSELNLSSLELGDSALYFCASSVATRAVAYNEQFFGPGTRLTVL.

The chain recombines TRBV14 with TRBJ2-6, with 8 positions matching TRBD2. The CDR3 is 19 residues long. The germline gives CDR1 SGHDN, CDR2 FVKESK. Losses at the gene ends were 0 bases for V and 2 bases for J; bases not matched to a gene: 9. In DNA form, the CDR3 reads TGTGCCAGCAGCCAAGAGGGCGGGAGGATAGGCCCTGGGGCCAACGTCCTGACTTTC. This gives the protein CASSQEGGRIGPGANVLTF.

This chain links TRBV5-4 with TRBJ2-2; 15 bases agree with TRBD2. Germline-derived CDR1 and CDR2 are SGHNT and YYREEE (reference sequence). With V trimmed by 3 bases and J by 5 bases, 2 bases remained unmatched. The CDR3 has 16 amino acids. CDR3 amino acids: CASSSGLAGGTGELFF. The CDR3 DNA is TGTGCCAGCAGCTCGGGACTAGCGGGGGGTACCGGGGAGCTGTTTTTT.

CDR3 sequence reads: CASKAGGNLNTGELFF. Here the CDR3 DNA reads TGTGCCAGCAAAGCAGGGGGCAACCTGAACACCGGGGAGCTGTTTTTT. V gene TRBV27 combines with J gene TRBJ2-2; 8 bases align to TRBD1. The CDR3 is made up of 16 amino acids. Germline CDR1 is MNHEY and CDR2 is SMNVEV (reference sequence). The junction had 8 bases not matched to a gene; V was cut back by 7 bases and J by 1 base.

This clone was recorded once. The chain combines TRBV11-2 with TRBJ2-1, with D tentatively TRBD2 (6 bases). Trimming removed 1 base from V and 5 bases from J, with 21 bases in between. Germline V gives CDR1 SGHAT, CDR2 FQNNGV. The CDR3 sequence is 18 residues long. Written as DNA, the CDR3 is TGTGCCAGCAGCTTAGGAGGGGACTTTACTTTTTACGACAATGAGCAGTTCTTC. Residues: CASSLGGDFTFYDNEQFF.

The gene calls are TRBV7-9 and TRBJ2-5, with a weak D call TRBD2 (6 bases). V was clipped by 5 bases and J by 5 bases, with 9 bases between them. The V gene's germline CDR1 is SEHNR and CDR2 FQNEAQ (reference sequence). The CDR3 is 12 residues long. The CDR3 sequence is CASSQGGETQYF. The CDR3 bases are TGTGCCAGCAGCCAGGGAGGCGAGACCCAGTACTTC.